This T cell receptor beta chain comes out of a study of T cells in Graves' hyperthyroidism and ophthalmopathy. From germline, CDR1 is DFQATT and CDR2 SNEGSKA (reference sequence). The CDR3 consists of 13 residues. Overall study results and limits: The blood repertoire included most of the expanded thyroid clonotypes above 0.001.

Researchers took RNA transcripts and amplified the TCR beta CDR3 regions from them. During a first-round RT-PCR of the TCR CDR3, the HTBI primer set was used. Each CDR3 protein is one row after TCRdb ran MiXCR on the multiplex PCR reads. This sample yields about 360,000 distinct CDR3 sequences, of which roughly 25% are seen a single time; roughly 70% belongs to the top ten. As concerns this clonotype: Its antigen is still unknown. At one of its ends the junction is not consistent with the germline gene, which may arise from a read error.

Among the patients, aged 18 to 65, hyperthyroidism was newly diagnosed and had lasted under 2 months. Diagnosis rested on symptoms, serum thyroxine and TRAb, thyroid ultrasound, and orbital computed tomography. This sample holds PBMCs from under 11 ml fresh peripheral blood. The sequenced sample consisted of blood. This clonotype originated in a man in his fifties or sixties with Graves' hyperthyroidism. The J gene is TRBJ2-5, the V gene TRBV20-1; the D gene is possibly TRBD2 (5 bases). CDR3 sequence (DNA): TGCAGTGCTATTCGGGAAAATGAGGAGAGCCAGTACTTC. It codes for CSAIRENEESQYF.